These 28 T cell receptor beta chains came from one sample sequenced in a study of T-cell memory formation after mild COVID-19. TCRdb reanalysed the 5' RACE reads using MiXCR and keeps one entry per CDR3 protein. The data hold around 140,000 distinct CDR3 sequences, with roughly 21% observed a single time. Sequencing input: PBMCs or a T cell subset sorted from them (not recorded which). These receptors were obtained from an adult woman who had mild COVID-19 (a few samples of this study predate the infection). Cell type and time point are not known.

A few counts support this clonotype. The chain joins TRBV5-1 to TRBJ2-5; 14 nucleotides match TRBD2. Germline CDR1 is SGHRS and CDR2 is YFSETQ. V lost 4 bases to trimming and J lost 5 bases; unmatched junction nucleotides: 7. The CDR3 length is 16 residues. The CDR3 region has the DNA TGCGCCAGCAGCCGGGGACTAGCGGGAGAAACTGAGACCCAGTACTTC. It yields the protein CASSRGLAGETETQYF.

This clonotype was seen a handful of times. The chain is built from TRBV12-3 or TRBV12-4 and TRBJ2-7; D may be TRBD1 (6 bases). Trimming stripped 6 bases from V and 7 bases from J, with 16 bases between. This CDR3 comprises 13 residues. Here the CDR3 reads CASSRDIGREQYF. CDR3 nucleotide sequence: TGTGCCAGCAGCCGGGACATAGGCCGGGAGCAGTACTTC.

This clonotype was observed a few times. The chain joins TRBV7-8 to TRBJ1-3, with a possible D match to TRBD1 (5 bases). Deletions cut 5 bases from V and 0 bases from J, with 17 bases between. The CDR3 has 17 amino acids. Per the germline V gene, CDR1 is SGHVS and CDR2 is FQNEAQ. The CDR3 sequence is CASSLGLTGRSGNTIYF. Here the CDR3 DNA reads TGTGCCAGCAGCCTGGGACTAACAGGCCGCTCTGGAAACACCATATATTTT.

This clonotype showed up just a few times. V gene TRBV2 combines with J gene TRBJ2-2, with 9 positions matching TRBD1. The CDR3 length is 14 residues. From germline, CDR1 is SNHLY and CDR2 FYNNEI. The ends lost 10 bases at V and 5 bases at J; junction bases unmatched: 8. The CDR3: CATGTGRKTGELFF. Here the CDR3 DNA reads TGTGCCACGGGGACAGGGAGGAAAACCGGGGAGCTGTTTTTT.

Many counts were recorded for this clonotype. The chain links TRBV24-1 to TRBJ2-7, with TRBD1 matching over 7 bases. V trimming: 2 bases; J trimming: 4 bases; junction bases outside the gene matches: 7. The CDR3 consists of 15 residues. Germline V gene sequence: CDR1 KGHDR, CDR2 SFDVKD. CDR3 amino acids: CATSDSGTARYEQYF. CDR3 nucleotide sequence: TGTGCCACCAGTGATTCCGGGACAGCACGGTACGAGCAGTACTTC.

V is TRBV6-6 and J is TRBJ2-5; a possible D gene is TRBD2 (6 bases). Trimming removed 5 bases at V and 2 bases at J, with 18 bases between. Germline CDR1 reads MNHNY; CDR2 reads SVGAGI (reference sequence). The CDR3 totals 16 residues. CDR3 protein: CASSDGGVKEQETQYF. The CDR3 nucleotides read TGTGCCAGCAGTGACGGAGGGGTGAAGGAACAAGAGACCCAGTACTTC.

Ten or more counts support this clonotype. This chain uses TRBV5-1 with TRBJ1-3, with D perhaps matching TRBD1 (6 bases). The V gene's germline CDR1 is SGHRS and CDR2 YFSETQ. The CDR3 loop spans 15 amino acids. The germline V and J ends were trimmed by 0 bases and 4 bases, with 11 bases remaining between them. Here the CDR3 reads CASSLAQGSGNTIYF. CDR3 DNA sequence: TGCGCCAGCAGCTTGGCGCAGGGGTCAGGAAACACCATATATTTT.

The chain carries TRBV5-8 and TRBJ2-3; D might be TRBD1 or TRBD2, each matching 5 bases. Germline V gives CDR1 SGHTS, CDR2 YDEGEE. V was shortened by 4 bases and J by 7 bases, with 13 bases between the two germline ends. This CDR3 contains 13 residues. CDR3 in DNA: TGTGCCAGCAGCCACGGGACCTCGAATACGCAGTATTTT. This sequence encodes CASSHGTSNTQYF.

The chain carries TRBV6-2 or TRBV6-3 and TRBJ1-2; D is undetermined. This CDR3 is 13 amino acids long. The germline CDR1 and CDR2 sequences are MNHEY and SVGEGT. V gave up 2 bases and J gave up 4 bases, with 8 bases separating them. CDR3 sequence: CASSYGRGYGYTF. The CDR3 DNA is TGTGCCAGCAGTTACGGGCGAGGCTATGGCTACACCTTC.

The chain links TRBV6-5 to TRBJ2-3, with D possibly matching TRBD2 (5 bases). The V and J ends lost 0 bases and 2 bases respectively, with 12 bases between them. There are 16 residues in the CDR3. CDR1 and CDR2 (germline): MNHEY, SVGAGI. DNA for the CDR3: TGTGCCAGCAGTTACTCGCCTAGCCGATTCACAGATACGCAGTATTTT. Encoded protein: CASSYSPSRFTDTQYF.

This clonotype came up a few times. The CDR3 region has the DNA TGTGCCACCAGTGATACACGACCAGGGCCCAATGAGCAGTTCTTC. Its protein is CATSDTRPGPNEQFF. The chain carries TRBV24-1 and TRBJ2-1, with D possibly being TRBD1 (5 bases). The CDR3 is made up of 15 amino acids. Germline assignment: CDR1 KGHDR and CDR2 SFDVKD. V gave up 3 bases and J gave up 6 bases, with 14 bases separating them.

J is TRBJ2-3 and V is TRBV6-1; tentative D call: TRBD2 (7 bases). V lost 6 bases and J 1 base, leaving 14 bases between the germline ends. The germline gives CDR1 MNHNS, CDR2 SASEGT. This CDR3 contains 15 residues. The CDR3 DNA follows: TGTGCCAGCAGCCCCGCGGGGGCCCGCACAGATACGCAGTATTTT. It encodes CASSPAGARTDTQYF.

The chain employs TRBV5-1 and TRBJ1-2; 10 nucleotides agree with TRBD1. The CDR3 has 14 residues. The J segment lost 6 bases and the V segment lost 7 bases, leaving 9 bases of the junction unmatched. CDR1 SGHRS and CDR2 YFSETQ come from the germline V gene. CDR3 loop: CASGRTGGNDGYTF. The CDR3 nucleotides read TGCGCCAGCGGCCGGACAGGGGGTAATGATGGCTACACCTTC.

The rearrangement joins TRBV7-2 to TRBJ2-5; D unresolved. Germline V lookup: CDR1 SGHTA, CDR2 FQGNSA. The CDR3 runs to 16 residues. Deletions cut 5 bases from V and 4 bases from J, with 20 bases between. This CDR3 is CASSPKYLGPGETQYF. The DNA of the CDR3 is TGTGCCAGCAGCCCGAAGTACTTAGGGCCGGGAGAGACCCAGTACTTC.

V and J are TRBV12-3 or TRBV12-4 and TRBJ1-2, with D perhaps matching TRBD1 (5 bases). V was pared by 5 bases and J by 6 bases, with 16 bases between. The CDR3 is 14 amino acids. The CDR3 region has the DNA TGTGCCAGCAGTCCTCAGGGTGTTAGGCATGGCTACACCTTC. It is translated as CASSPQGVRHGYTF.

The chain carries TRBV20-1 and TRBJ2-1; D assignment may be TRBD1 or TRBD2 (5 bases each). Germline V gene lookup returns CDR1 DFQATT and CDR2 SNEGSKA (reference sequence). Trimming took off 6 bases at V and 9 bases at J, with 12 bases between the two ends. The CDR3 totals 11 residues. The CDR3 sequence is CSALGAGEQFF. The CDR3 nucleotides are TGCAGTGCCCTCGGGGCCGGTGAGCAGTTCTTC.

This clonotype has at least ten counts. The rearrangement links TRBV20-1 to TRBJ1-1, with no clear D. The V end lost 0 bases, the J end lost 0 bases, and 11 bases lay between the germline ends. This CDR3 is 15 amino acids long. Germline lookup yields CDR1 DFQATT and CDR2 SNEGSKA (reference sequence). CDR3 region: CSARDGGRMNTEAFF. The CDR3 nucleotides read TGCAGTGCTAGAGATGGAGGACGGATGAACACTGAAGCTTTCTTT.

There are a few counts of this clonotype. V usage is TRBV6-5 and J usage is TRBJ2-7; D possibly matches TRBD1 or TRBD2 (5 bases each). Germline assignment: CDR1 MNHEY and CDR2 SVGAGI. CDR3 length: 13 amino acids. The germline V and J ends were trimmed by 8 bases and 4 bases, with 15 bases remaining between them. In DNA form, the CDR3 reads TGTGCCAGCCGCCCCGAGGGGCGGTACGAGCAGTACTTC. Amino acids: CASRPEGRYEQYF.

This clonotype was seen a few times. V usage is TRBV4-3 and J usage is TRBJ2-7, with D maybe TRBD1 (6 bases). Trimming removed 3 bases at V and 6 bases at J, with 18 bases between. Germline CDR1 reads LGHNA; CDR2 reads YSLEER. The CDR3 consists of 15 residues. The CDR3 loop reads CASSQEAQGIGEQYF. The CDR3 nucleotides are TGCGCCAGCAGCCAGGAGGCGCAGGGGATCGGCGAGCAGTACTTC.

In its sample, this clonotype was seen many times. The chain has TRBV10-3 and TRBJ2-5; maybe TRBD1 (6 bases). CDR1 ENHRY and CDR2 SYGVKD come from the germline V gene. The CDR3 consists of 14 residues. Deletions cut 8 bases from V and 0 bases from J, with 13 bases between. CDR3: CAISRGGNQETQYF. The CDR3 DNA sequence: TGTGCCATCTCGAGAGGGGGTAACCAAGAGACCCAGTACTTC.

This chain connects TRBV7-2 to TRBJ2-1, with 12 bases aligning to TRBD2. Germline CDR1 and CDR2: SGHTA and FQGNSA. The CDR3 consists of 14 residues. Trimming cost V 6 bases and J 3 bases; bases outside gene matches: 0. CDR3 in DNA: TGTGCCAGCAGACTAGCGGGAGGCTACAATGAGCAGTTCTTC. Amino acid sequence: CASRLAGGYNEQFF.

The chain is built from TRBV7-6 and TRBJ1-2, with D hard to call. V was cut by 5 bases and J by 8 bases, with 12 bases left in between. Looked up from germline, CDR1 is SGHVS and CDR2 is FNYEAQ. This CDR3 region has 12 residues. The CDR3 region has the DNA TGTGCCAGCAGCCCACGAACGGGAGGCTACACCTTC. Its translation is CASSPRTGGYTF.

V and J are TRBV2 and TRBJ1-6; 10 nucleotides agree with TRBD1. The CDR3 has 16 residues. The germline V gene encodes CDR1 SNHLY and CDR2 FYNNEI. Trimming took 7 bases from V and 9 from J; bases not matched to a gene: 12. CDR3 sequence reads: CASIVVTGTGVSPLHF. DNA of the CDR3: TGTGCCAGCATCGTTGTAACCGGGACAGGGGTTTCACCCCTCCACTTT. Variable domain in full (rest from reference TRBV2 and TRBJ1-6): EPEVTQTPSHQVTQMGQEVILRCVPISNHLYFYWYRQILGQKVEFLVSFYNNEISEKSEIFDDQFSVERPDGSNFTLKIRSTKLEDSAMYFCASIVVTGTGVSPLHFGNGTRLTVT.

In its sample, this clonotype was seen many times. For the CDR3, the DNA is TGTGCCAGCAGCTCTCGGACAGGGGGACGTGGGGAGCAGTACTTC. Its translation is CASSSRTGGRGEQYF. This chain links TRBV7-9 with TRBJ2-7, with 10 bases matching TRBD1. Germline CDR1 SEHNR, CDR2 FQNEAQ (reference sequence). This CDR3 comprises 15 residues. J gave up 7 bases and V 4 bases, and 10 bases lay outside the gene matches.

This sequence joins TRBV11-2 and TRBJ2-3; a possible D gene is TRBD1 (6 bases). Trimming pared 3 bases from V and 3 bases from J, leaving 13 bases between. The germline CDR1 and CDR2 sequences are SGHAT and FQNNGV. The CDR3 loop spans 15 amino acids. For the CDR3, the DNA is TGTGCCAGCAGCTTCACCGGGACACTAACAGATACGCAGTATTTT. This translates into CASSFTGTLTDTQYF.

This chain joins TRBV6-5 and TRBJ2-1, with a weak D call TRBD2 (5 bases). Germline V gene lookup returns CDR1 MNHEY and CDR2 SVGAGI. The ends were cut back, 2 bases at V and 3 bases at J, with 14 bases in the middle. This CDR3 has 16 amino acids. The CDR3 DNA reads TGTGCCAGCAGTTACCAGATAGCGCTAGTCTACAATGAGCAGTTCTTC. It translates to CASSYQIALVYNEQFF.

The gene calls are TRBV14 and TRBJ2-7; D gene unclear. This CDR3 region has 12 residues. V was cut by 1 base and J by 7 bases, with 8 bases left in between. The germline V gene has CDR1 SGHDN and CDR2 FVKESK. CDR3: CASSQATREQYF. The CDR3 bases are TGTGCCAGCAGCCAAGCGACGCGGGAGCAGTACTTC.

The chain joins TRBV6-5 to TRBJ2-3; maybe TRBD2 (6 bases). Germline V lookup: CDR1 MNHEY, CDR2 SVGAGI. V shed 6 bases and J shed 4 bases, with 14 bases lying between them. This CDR3 comprises 14 residues. CDR3 bases: TGTGCCAGCAGGGGACTCCAATGGGCAGATACGCAGTATTTT. Protein sequence: CASRGLQWADTQYF.